The 19 T cell receptor beta chains below all came from one sample that was sequenced in a study of blood T cell repertoires in COVID-19. Libraries were prepared by immunoSEQ multiplex PCR; TCRdb keeps only in-frame clonotypes and omits some of them. The sample has 150,000 to 200,000 clones, about 88% seen once. Specimen: peripheral blood. These receptors were taken from a man younger than 30 with acute or convalescent COVID-19.

The CDR3 here is CASSQWSYSNQPQHF. The CDR3 DNA follows: TGCGCCAGCAGCCAATGGAGCTATAGCAATCAGCCCCAGCATTTT. This sequence joins TRBV4-1 and TRBJ1-5; D remains ambiguous. Trimming took 2 bases from V and 0 from J, leaving 8 bases between them. The CDR3 covers 15 residues. CDR1 and CDR2 (germline): MGHRA, YSYEKL.

This clone was seen more than once but under ten times. J is TRBJ1-6 and V is TRBV11-2; D is perhaps TRBD1 (5 bases). Trimming removed 4 bases from V and 1 base from J, with 8 bases in between. Germline CDR1 SGHAT, CDR2 FQNNGV. This CDR3 spans 15 amino acids. The CDR3 region has the DNA TGTGCCAGCAGCTACCGACAGTCCTATAATTCACCCCTCCACTTT. Its protein product is CASSYRQSYNSPLHF.

The rearrangement joins TRBV6-5 to TRBJ1-1; weak D call: TRBD1 (6 bases). Germline loops: CDR1 MNHEY, CDR2 SVGAGI. The CDR3 runs to 14 residues. Trimming cost V 2 bases and J 5 bases, with 12 bases left between them. The CDR3 region is CASSYKGGVTEAFF. The CDR3 region has the DNA TGTGCCAGCAGTTACAAAGGGGGGGTAACTGAAGCTTTCTTT.

The V and J genes are TRBV5-1 and TRBJ1-2; 10 bases fit TRBD1. V shed 1 base, J shed 1 base, and the junction held 4 bases outside the gene matches. There are 16 residues in the CDR3. Looked up from germline, CDR1 is SGHRS and CDR2 is YFSETQ. The CDR3 region is CASSLTWDRGNYGYTF. The CDR3 DNA reads as TGCGCCAGCAGCTTGACTTGGGACAGGGGTAACTATGGCTACACCTTC.

The CDR3 DNA reads as TGCGCCAGCAGCTTGGAGGGGGCAAATGGAAACACCATATATTTT. Residues: CASSLEGANGNTIYF. The genes are TRBV5-1 and TRBJ1-3; 7 nucleotides align to TRBD1. This CDR3 contains 15 residues. Germline CDR1 reads SGHRS; CDR2 reads YFSETQ. V dropped 0 bases and J dropped 3; count of bases not matched to a gene: 3.

J is TRBJ2-3 and V is TRBV19; the D gene is possibly TRBD1 (5 bases). Germline V gene data show CDR1 as LNHDA and CDR2 as SQIVND (reference sequence). The CDR3 consists of 14 residues. V gave up 2 bases and J gave up 1 base, with 7 bases separating them. In DNA, the CDR3 is TGTGCCAGTAGTATACGCAGGGGCACAGATACGCAGTATTTT. This gives the protein CASSIRRGTDTQYF.

Remarks on this clone: Its ends do not fully match the called genes, so a read error is possible. V is TRBV6-5 and J is TRBJ1-2, with D unresolved. Germline values: CDR1 MNHEY, CDR2 SVGAGI. The CDR3 has 16 residues. The CDR3 DNA is TGTGCCAGCAGTAACTCCGGACTCAACGATAACTATGGCTACACCTTC. This encodes CASSNSGLNDNYGYTF.

The chain links TRBV24-1 to TRBJ2-3; D uncertain. Looked up from germline, CDR1 is KGHDR and CDR2 is SFDVKD. V lost 9 bases to trimming and J lost 3 bases, with 18 bases between them. There are 15 residues in the CDR3. DNA of the CDR3: TGTGCCACCTCTGACTTCTCAGCTCCTACAGATACGCAGTATTTT. This gives the protein CATSDFSAPTDTQYF.

The V gene is TRBV7-3, the J gene TRBJ2-5; 8 positions agree with TRBD2. Trimming cost V 4 bases and J 5 bases; bases outside gene matches: 12. This CDR3 region has 16 residues. Germline CDR1 and CDR2: SGHTA and FQGTGA. The CDR3 coding sequence is TGTGCCAGCAGCTCCCCGGGGGGGGCCCGGTGGGAGACCCAGTACTTC. This gives the protein CASSSPGGARWETQYF.

The V gene is TRBV5-1, the J gene TRBJ1-2; 7 nucleotides line up with TRBD1. CDR1 SGHRS and CDR2 YFSETQ come from the germline V gene. V gave up 0 bases and J gave up 7 bases; unmatched junction bases: 9. The CDR3 sequence is 15 residues long. CDR3 nucleotide sequence: TGCGCCAGCAGCTTGGATATCACAGGGGAATCTGGCTACACCTTC. This codes for CASSLDITGESGYTF.

V is TRBV30 and J is TRBJ2-2; a weak D match, TRBD1 (6 bases). This CDR3 region has 12 residues. Trimming took 3 bases from V and 5 from J, leaving 7 bases between them. CDR1 GTSNPN and CDR2 SVGIG come from the germline V gene (reference sequence). This CDR3 reads CAWSRGTGELFF. CDR3 DNA sequence: TGTGCCTGGAGCAGGGGAACCGGGGAGCTGTTTTTT.

This sequence joins TRBV2 and TRBJ1-6; 9 bases agree with TRBD1. The CDR3 sequence is 16 residues long. Germline V gene lookup returns CDR1 SNHLY and CDR2 FYNNEI. Trimming at V came to 6 bases and at J to 8 bases, leaving 11 bases not matched to a gene. CDR3 sequence reads: CASRAPGQGIDSPLHF. In nucleotides, the CDR3 is TGTGCCAGCAGAGCCCCGGGACAGGGTATTGATTCACCCCTCCACTTT.

This rearrangement joins TRBV5-4 to TRBJ1-4; 8 nucleotides agree with TRBD1. Unmatched junction bases numbered 4, after V lost 4 bases and J lost 2 bases. Germline V CDR1 and CDR2: SGHNT, YYREEE (reference sequence). The CDR3 runs 15 residues. CDR3 sequence: CASSMRQGTNEKLFF. CDR3 DNA: TGTGCCAGCAGCATGAGACAGGGGACTAATGAAAAACTGTTTTTT.

V and J are TRBV5-1 and TRBJ2-1, with D tentatively TRBD2 (6 bases). CDR1 and CDR2 (germline): SGHRS, YFSETQ. The CDR3 length is 15 residues. Trimming stripped 0 bases from V and 4 bases from J, with 11 bases between. The DNA of the CDR3 is TGCGCCAGCAGCTTGGCTGATGGGGGGTACAATGAGCAGTTCTTC. Translating it yields CASSLADGGYNEQFF.

The V gene is TRBV5-1, the J gene TRBJ1-1, with TRBD1 matching over 11 bases. J gave up 5 bases and V 4 bases, and 4 bases lay outside the gene matches. Looked up from germline, CDR1 is SGHRS and CDR2 is YFSETQ. The CDR3 is 14 residues long. CDR3 loop: CASSAGQGVTEAFF. In DNA, the CDR3 is TGCGCCAGCAGCGCGGGACAGGGGGTAACTGAAGCTTTCTTT.

The V call is TRBV19, the J call TRBJ1-5, with D perhaps matching TRBD1 (5 bases). This CDR3 comprises 16 residues. The germline CDR1 and CDR2 sequences are LNHDA and SQIVND (reference sequence). V was shortened by 3 bases and J by 0 bases, with 12 bases between the two germline ends. In nucleotides, the CDR3 is TGTGCCAGTAGTATGATCGGGGGACCTAGCAATCAGCCCCAGCATTTT. Translating it yields CASSMIGGPSNQPQHF.

This rearrangement joins TRBV18 to TRBJ1-1; the match to TRBD1 covers 9 bases. Germline values: CDR1 KGHSH, CDR2 LQKENI. This CDR3 contains 15 residues. J gave up 1 base and V 3 bases, and 3 bases lay outside the gene matches. CDR3 in DNA: TGTGCCAGCTCACCCAGGGACAGGGCGAACACTGAAGCTTTCTTT. Residues: CASSPRDRANTEAFF.

V gene TRBV19 combines with J gene TRBJ2-1; the match to TRBD2 covers 11 bases. After removal of 6 bases from V and 10 bases from J, the junction contained 2 bases not matched to a gene. This CDR3 region has 12 residues. Germline CDR1 LNHDA, CDR2 SQIVND (reference sequence). The CDR3 spells CASSASGGEQFF. For the CDR3, the DNA is TGTGCCAGTAGCGCTAGCGGGGGGGAGCAGTTCTTC. Combining the CDR3 with reference TRBV19 and TRBJ2-1 gives the whole variable domain DGGITQSPKYLFRKEGQNVTLSCEQNLNHDAMYWYRQDPGQGLRLIYYSQIVNDFQKGDIAEGYSVSREKKESFPLTVTSAQKNPTAFYLCASSASGGEQFFGPGTRLTVL.

The chain has TRBV19 and TRBJ1-3; possibly TRBD1 for D (6 bases). Germline assignment: CDR1 LNHDA and CDR2 SQIVND (reference sequence). Trimming shortened V by 9 bases and J by 5 bases, and 14 bases separated the two germline ends. This CDR3 has 13 amino acids. CDR3 nucleotide sequence: TGTGCCAGCCTAGACAGGACCAGAAACACCATATATTTT. This codes for CASLDRTRNTIYF.